The subject of this entry is one T cell receptor (beta chain). What it binds is unknown. Using immunoSEQ multiplex PCR, the repertoire was profiled, and TCRdb retains in-frame clones only, with some absent. The table has about 1.1 million clones, about 72% seen once. CDR3 size: 14 residues. The germline V gene encodes CDR1 SQVTM and CDR2 ANQGSEA. V dropped 7 bases and J dropped 0 bases, with 12 bases sitting between them. These data belong to a study of shared clonotypes between healthy human individuals. Study observations and caveats: Across subsets, estimated richness was generally greater for naive than for memory populations. When compared with the clonotypes that were shared by all four sorted-subset donors, the non-shared clonotypes turned out to have lower generation probabilities.

This receptor was obtained from a man aged 18 to 29 in good health. Some clones in this sample may be carry-over from other donors' samples. Sequencing used memory CD4+ T cells from PBMCs. Subset in this sample: CD45RA-negative fraction. The chain combines TRBV29-1 with TRBJ2-2; D may be TRBD2 (6 bases). The CDR3: CSALADTNTGELFF. The CDR3 DNA reads TGCAGCGCATTAGCGGATACGAACACCGGGGAGCTGTTTTTT.